This is a list of T cell receptor beta chains from one sample in a study of T cell changes during pregnancy in multiple sclerosis. Assay used: immunoSEQ multiplex PCR; TCRdb lists only in-frame clones, some missing. Of approximately 97,000 clones in the sample, about nine tenths are singletons; the top ten hold about 1.6%. The sample here was peripheral blood, taken after pregnancy. The receptors originated from a female donor in good health, enrolled as a control in a pregnancy study. Each CDR3 is given with its conserved first and last residue. D genes are given only for firm matches. Some rows mark clone size as missing; the rest say once, few, many or name a class of expanded clone.

clone_size: once
d_call: TRBD1
v_call: TRBV6-5
j_call: TRBJ2-7
cdr3_aa: CASSYDGQGLRGQYF
cdr3_nt: TGTGCCAGCAGTTACGATGGACAGGGTCTACGCGGGCAGTACTTC

clone_size: once
d_call: TRBD2
v_call: TRBV6-1
j_call: TRBJ2-5
cdr3_aa: CASTGLAGETQYF
cdr3_nt: TGTGCCAGCACGGGACTAGCGGGAGAGACCCAGTACTTC

clone_size: -
d_call: TRBD1
v_call: TRBV7-2
j_call: TRBJ2-5
cdr3_aa: CASSWGQGVFETQYF
cdr3_nt: TGTGCCAGCAGCTGGGGACAGGGAGTATTCGAGACCCAGTACTTC

clone_size: -
d_call: -
v_call: TRBV4-2
j_call: TRBJ1-3
cdr3_aa: CASRAGGNGNTIYF
cdr3_nt: TGTGCCAGCAGGGCCGGGGGAAACGGAAACACCATATATTTT

clone_size: -
d_call: TRBD1
v_call: TRBV15
j_call: TRBJ2-2
cdr3_aa: CATSRKPGQGRKLFF
cdr3_nt: TGTGCCACCAGCAGAAAACCGGGACAGGGGAGAAAGCTGTTTTTT

clone_size: -
d_call: -
v_call: TRBV11-1
j_call: TRBJ1-4
cdr3_aa: CASSWTTGKTNEKLFF
cdr3_nt: TGTGCCAGCAGCTGGACGACGGGGAAAACTAATGAAAAACTGTTTTTT

clone_size: -
d_call: -
v_call: TRBV4-3
j_call: TRBJ1-2
cdr3_aa: CASSQDRLASSDYGYTF
cdr3_nt: TGCGCCAGCAGCCAAGATAGGTTAGCGAGCTCGGACTATGGCTACACCTTC

clone_size: -
d_call: -
v_call: TRBV27
j_call: TRBJ2-1
cdr3_aa: CASSLSIAGPYNEQFF
cdr3_nt: TGTGCCAGCAGTTTATCTATCGCGGGCCCCTACAATGAGCAGTTCTTC

clone_size: -
d_call: TRBD2
v_call: TRBV6-5
j_call: TRBJ2-7
cdr3_aa: CASSYSRRGAFYEQYF
cdr3_nt: TGTGCCAGCAGTTACTCGAGGCGGGGGGCGTTCTACGAGCAGTACTTC

clone_size: -
d_call: TRBD2
v_call: TRBV7-9
j_call: TRBJ2-2
cdr3_aa: CASSSAGTSGANTGELFF
cdr3_nt: TGTGCCAGCAGCTCCGCCGGGACTAGCGGGGCGAACACCGGGGAGCTGTTTTTT

clone_size: -
d_call: TRBD1
v_call: TRBV7-6
j_call: TRBJ1-1
cdr3_aa: CASSLGRQGMNTEAFF
cdr3_nt: TGTGCCAGCAGCTTAGGAAGACAGGGGATGAACACTGAAGCTTTCTTT

clone_size: -
d_call: -
v_call: TRBV27
j_call: TRBJ2-7
cdr3_aa: CASSYDREQYF
cdr3_nt: TGTGCCAGCAGCTATGACAGAGAGCAGTACTTC

clone_size: -
d_call: -
v_call: TRBV5-1
j_call: TRBJ2-5
cdr3_aa: CASSLGTPQETQYF
cdr3_nt: TGCGCCAGCAGCCTAGGGACACCCCAAGAGACCCAGTACTTC

clone_size: once
d_call: -
v_call: TRBV19
j_call: TRBJ1-6
cdr3_aa: CASSELQRFLPLHF
cdr3_nt: TGTGCCAGTAGTGAACTACAAAGGTTCTTACCCCTCCACTTT

clone_size: once
d_call: -
v_call: TRBV21-1
j_call: TRBJ2-3
cdr3_aa: CASSKGKRGAGTDTQYF
cdr3_nt: TGTGCCAGCAGCAAAGGAAAGCGGGGGGCCGGCACAGATACGCAGTATTTT

clone_size: -
d_call: -
v_call: TRBV7-2
j_call: TRBJ1-1
cdr3_aa: CASSAQGEAFF
cdr3_nt: TGTGCCAGCAGCGCGCAGGGTGAAGCTTTCTTT

clone_size: -
d_call: TRBD1
v_call: TRBV6-6
j_call: TRBJ2-7
cdr3_aa: CASRTGQRYEQYF
cdr3_nt: TGTGCCAGCCGGACAGGGCAACGCTACGAGCAGTACTTC

clone_size: -
d_call: -
v_call: TRBV13
j_call: TRBJ1-5
cdr3_aa: CASSFGRGSQPQHF
cdr3_nt: TGTGCCAGCAGCTTCGGCAGGGGTTCGCAGCCCCAGCATTTT

clone_size: -
d_call: TRBD1
v_call: TRBV6-5
j_call: TRBJ2-7
cdr3_aa: CASRNSGTGPYEQYF
cdr3_nt: TGTGCCAGCAGGAACTCCGGGACAGGGCCTTACGAGCAGTACTTC

clone_size: -
d_call: TRBD1
v_call: TRBV6-1
j_call: TRBJ2-2
cdr3_aa: CASSRDRWNTGELFF
cdr3_nt: TGTGCCAGCAGTCGGGACAGGTGGAACACCGGGGAGCTGTTTTTT

clone_size: -
d_call: -
v_call: TRBV6-5
j_call: TRBJ1-1
cdr3_aa: CASSYRGARGSTEAFF
cdr3_nt: TGTGCCAGCAGTTACAGAGGGGCGCGGGGTTCCACTGAAGCTTTCTTT

clone_size: -
d_call: TRBD1
v_call: TRBV7-9
j_call: TRBJ1-3
cdr3_aa: CASSLRAGQGFGNTIYF
cdr3_nt: TGTGCCAGCAGCTTAAGGGCGGGACAGGGGTTCGGAAACACCATATATTTT

clone_size: -
d_call: -
v_call: TRBV11-2
j_call: TRBJ2-2
cdr3_aa: CASSQAATGMAGELFF
cdr3_nt: TGTGCCAGCAGCCAGGCCGCCACTGGAATGGCCGGGGAGCTGTTTTTT

clone_size: -
d_call: -
v_call: TRBV7-2
j_call: TRBJ2-1
cdr3_aa: CASSSTITLASSYNEQFF
cdr3_nt: TGTGCCAGCAGCTCCACCATTACTTTAGCTAGCTCCTACAATGAGCAGTTCTTC

clone_size: -
d_call: TRBD1
v_call: TRBV7-3
j_call: TRBJ2-3
cdr3_aa: CASRDGQGGSTQYF
cdr3_nt: TGTGCCAGCAGGGATGGACAGGGAGGTAGTACGCAGTATTTT

clone_size: -
d_call: -
v_call: TRBV4-3
j_call: TRBJ1-1
cdr3_aa: CASSPAGGLHTEAFF
cdr3_nt: TGCGCCAGCAGCCCAGCGGGAGGGTTGCACACTGAAGCTTTCTTT

clone_size: -
d_call: TRBD1
v_call: TRBV5-1
j_call: TRBJ2-1
cdr3_aa: CASSVSRGNEQFF
cdr3_nt: TGCGCCAGCAGCGTTAGCAGGGGGAATGAGCAGTTCTTC

clone_size: -
d_call: -
v_call: TRBV6-5
j_call: TRBJ1-2
cdr3_aa: CAAGSGHYGYTF
cdr3_nt: TGTGCCGCTGGGTCAGGGCACTATGGCTACACCTTC

clone_size: -
d_call: -
v_call: TRBV28
j_call: TRBJ1-2
cdr3_aa: CASSLSGVGGYGYTF
cdr3_nt: TGTGCCAGCAGTTTATCGGGGGTGGGGGGCTATGGCTACACCTTC

clone_size: -
d_call: -
v_call: TRBV4-2
j_call: TRBJ1-2
cdr3_aa: CASSQGLRALMPYGYTF
cdr3_nt: TGTGCCAGCAGCCAAGGGTTGAGGGCTCTTATGCCGTATGGCTACACCTTC

clone_size: -
d_call: TRBD1
v_call: TRBV10-3
j_call: TRBJ2-7
cdr3_aa: CAISEPDARDSGTYEQYF
cdr3_nt: TGTGCCATCAGTGAGCCGGATGCACGGGACAGTGGGACCTACGAGCAGTACTTC

clone_size: -
d_call: TRBD2
v_call: TRBV7-2
j_call: TRBJ2-7
cdr3_aa: CASSLGTSRDYEQYF
cdr3_nt: TGTGCCAGCAGCTTGGGGACTAGCAGAGACTACGAGCAGTACTTC

clone_size: once
d_call: -
v_call: TRBV5-6
j_call: TRBJ1-1
cdr3_aa: CASSLGGEELNTEAFF
cdr3_nt: TGTGCCAGCAGCTTGGGGGGGGAGGAATTGAACACTGAAGCTTTCTTT

clone_size: -
d_call: TRBD2
v_call: TRBV30
j_call: TRBJ2-1
cdr3_aa: CAWGRDYNEQFF
cdr3_nt: TGTGCCTGGGGGAGGGACTACAATGAGCAGTTCTTC

clone_size: -
d_call: TRBD2
v_call: TRBV10-3
j_call: TRBJ2-7
cdr3_aa: CAISESSRLADEQYF
cdr3_nt: TGTGCCATCAGTGAGTCTTCGCGTCTAGCGGACGAGCAGTACTTC

clone_size: -
d_call: -
v_call: TRBV5-1
j_call: TRBJ2-7
cdr3_aa: CASSQRTGIAYEQYF
cdr3_nt: TGCGCCAGCAGTCAACGTACAGGTATTGCCTACGAGCAGTACTTC

clone_size: -
d_call: -
v_call: TRBV6-1
j_call: TRBJ1-2
cdr3_aa: CASSEVGEGLEGYTF
cdr3_nt: TGTGCCAGCAGTGAAGTAGGGGAGGGACTGGAAGGCTACACCTTC

clone_size: -
d_call: -
v_call: TRBV4-1
j_call: TRBJ1-2
cdr3_aa: CASSQDQEGLYGYTF
cdr3_nt: TGCGCCAGCAGCCAAGATCAGGAGGGGTTATATGGCTACACCTTC

clone_size: -
d_call: -
v_call: TRBV11-2
j_call: TRBJ2-3
cdr3_aa: CASSFGDTQYF
cdr3_nt: TGTGCCAGCAGCTTCGGAGATACGCAGTATTTT

clone_size: -
d_call: -
v_call: TRBV4-1
j_call: TRBJ1-2
cdr3_aa: CASSQEHRSPYGYTF
cdr3_nt: TGCGCCAGCAGCCAAGAGCACAGGAGTCCTTATGGCTACACCTTC

clone_size: -
d_call: -
v_call: TRBV19
j_call: TRBJ1-2
cdr3_aa: CASSKRPGYGYTF
cdr3_nt: TGTGCCAGTAGCAAACGCCCGGGGTATGGCTACACCTTC

clone_size: -
d_call: -
v_call: TRBV5-1
j_call: TRBJ2-4
cdr3_aa: CASSSEGARGNIQYF
cdr3_nt: TGCGCCAGCAGTAGCGAGGGGGCGCGGGGAAACATTCAGTACTTC

clone_size: -
d_call: TRBD1
v_call: TRBV27
j_call: TRBJ2-3
cdr3_aa: CASRLVRTGTLHSTDTQYF
cdr3_nt: TGTGCCAGCAGACTGGTCAGGACAGGAACCCTTCATAGCACAGATACGCAGTATTTT

clone_size: -
d_call: TRBD2
v_call: TRBV11-1
j_call: TRBJ2-1
cdr3_aa: CASSFHLAGGYNEQFF
cdr3_nt: TGCGCCAGCAGCTTTCACCTAGCGGGGGGTTACAATGAGCAGTTCTTC

clone_size: -
d_call: TRBD1
v_call: TRBV7-8
j_call: TRBJ1-2
cdr3_aa: CASSASTGGYGYTF
cdr3_nt: TGTGCCAGCAGCGCATCGACAGGGGGCTATGGCTACACCTTC

clone_size: -
d_call: -
v_call: TRBV7-8
j_call: TRBJ2-6
cdr3_aa: CASSLAGAGSGANVLTF
cdr3_nt: TGTGCCAGCAGCTTAGCGGGGGCGGGCTCCGGGGCCAACGTCCTGACTTTC

clone_size: -
d_call: -
v_call: TRBV7-9
j_call: TRBJ2-1
cdr3_aa: CASRAGAGYNEQFF
cdr3_nt: TGTGCCAGCAGAGCAGGGGCAGGCTACAATGAGCAGTTCTTC

clone_size: -
d_call: -
v_call: TRBV4-3
j_call: TRBJ1-3
cdr3_aa: CASSRGGSGNTIYF
cdr3_nt: TGCGCCAGCAGCCGGGGGGGCTCTGGAAACACCATATATTTT

clone_size: -
d_call: TRBD1
v_call: TRBV6-4
j_call: TRBJ1-5
cdr3_aa: CASSDSGGFGNQPQHF
cdr3_nt: TGTGCCAGCAGTGACTCAGGGGGCTTTGGCAATCAGCCCCAGCATTTT

clone_size: -
d_call: -
v_call: TRBV6-1
j_call: TRBJ2-7
cdr3_aa: CASNNRDTTYEQYF
cdr3_nt: TGTGCCAGCAATAACAGGGACACTACCTACGAGCAGTACTTC

clone_size: -
d_call: -
v_call: TRBV7-9
j_call: TRBJ1-1
cdr3_aa: CASSSPGQNTEAFF
cdr3_nt: TGTGCCAGCAGCTCACCGGGACAGAACACTGAAGCTTTCTTT

clone_size: -
d_call: TRBD1
v_call: TRBV7-2
j_call: TRBJ1-2
cdr3_aa: CASSLLQGAGFGYTF
cdr3_nt: TGTGCCAGCAGCTTATTACAGGGGGCAGGATTTGGCTACACCTTC

clone_size: -
d_call: TRBD1
v_call: TRBV5-4
j_call: TRBJ1-2
cdr3_aa: CASRLTGGANGYTF
cdr3_nt: TGTGCCAGCAGGTTAACAGGGGGCGCGAATGGCTACACCTTC